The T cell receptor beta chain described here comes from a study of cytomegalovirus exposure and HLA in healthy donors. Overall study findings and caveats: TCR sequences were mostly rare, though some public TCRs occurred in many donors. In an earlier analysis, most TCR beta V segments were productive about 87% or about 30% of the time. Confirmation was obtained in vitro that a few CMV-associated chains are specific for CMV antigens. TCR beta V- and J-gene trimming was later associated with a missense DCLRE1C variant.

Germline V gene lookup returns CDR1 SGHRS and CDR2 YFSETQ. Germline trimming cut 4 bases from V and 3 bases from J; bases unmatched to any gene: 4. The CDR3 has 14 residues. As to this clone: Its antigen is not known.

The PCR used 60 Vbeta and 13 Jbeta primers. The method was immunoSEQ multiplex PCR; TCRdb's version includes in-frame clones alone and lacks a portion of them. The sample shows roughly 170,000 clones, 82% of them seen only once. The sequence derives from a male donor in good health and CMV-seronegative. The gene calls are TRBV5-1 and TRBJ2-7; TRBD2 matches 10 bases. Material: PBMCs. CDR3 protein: CASSPGLALYEQYF. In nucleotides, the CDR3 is TGCGCCAGCAGCCCGGGACTAGCGCTCTACGAGCAGTACTTC. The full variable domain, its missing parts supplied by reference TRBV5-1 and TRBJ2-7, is KAGVTQTPRYLIKTRGQQVTLSCSPISGHRSVSWYQQTPGQGLQFLFEYFSETQRNKGNFPGRFSGRQFSNSRSEMNVSTLELGDSALYLCASSPGLALYEQYFGPGTRLTVT.